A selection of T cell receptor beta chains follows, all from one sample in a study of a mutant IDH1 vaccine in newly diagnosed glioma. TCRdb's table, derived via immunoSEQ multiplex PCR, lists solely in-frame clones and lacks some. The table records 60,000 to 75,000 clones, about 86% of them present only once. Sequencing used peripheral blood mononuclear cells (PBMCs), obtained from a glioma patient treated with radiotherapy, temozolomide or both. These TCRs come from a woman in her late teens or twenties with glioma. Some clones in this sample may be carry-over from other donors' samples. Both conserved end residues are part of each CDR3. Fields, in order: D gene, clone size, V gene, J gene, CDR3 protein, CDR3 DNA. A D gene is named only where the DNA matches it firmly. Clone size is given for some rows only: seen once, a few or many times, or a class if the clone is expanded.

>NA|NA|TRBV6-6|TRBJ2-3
CASSSGTDTQYF
TGTGCCAGCAGTTCGGGCACAGATACGCAGTATTTT
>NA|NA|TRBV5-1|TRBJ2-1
CASSLGLVGAYNEQFF
TGCGCCAGCAGCTTGGGACTAGTGGGGGCCTACAATGAGCAGTTCTTC
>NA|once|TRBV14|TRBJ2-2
CASSQSGVGTGELFF
TGTGCCAGCAGCCAGTCAGGAGTGGGAACCGGGGAGCTGTTTTTT
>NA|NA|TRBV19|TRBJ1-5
CASSFGQARGAPQHF
TGTGCCAGTAGTTTCGGGCAGGCTCGGGGGGCGCCCCAGCATTTT
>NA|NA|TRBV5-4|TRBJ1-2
CASSLGRVTSYYGYTF
TGTGCCAGCAGCTTAGGAAGGGTTACAAGTTATTATGGCTACACCTTC
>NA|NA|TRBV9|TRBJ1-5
CASNEGGGSNQPQHF
TGTGCCAGCAACGAAGGAGGGGGGAGCAATCAGCCCCAGCATTTT
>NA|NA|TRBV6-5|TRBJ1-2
CASSYSQGYGYTF
TGTGCCAGCAGTTATTCCCAAGGCTATGGCTACACCTTC
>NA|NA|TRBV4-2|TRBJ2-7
CASSPYRGRAYEQYF
TGTGCCAGCAGCCCCTATAGGGGGAGGGCCTACGAGCAGTACTTC
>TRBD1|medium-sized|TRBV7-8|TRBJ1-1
CASSARQGPSYEAFF
TGTGCCAGCAGCGCCCGACAGGGACCCTCCTATGAAGCTTTCTTT
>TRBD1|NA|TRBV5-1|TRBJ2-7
CASSLAGTGRDEQYF
TGCGCCAGCAGCTTGGCCGGGACAGGGAGGGACGAGCAGTACTTC
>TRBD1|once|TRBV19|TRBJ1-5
CASSSQGAMGNQPQHF
TGTGCCAGTAGTTCACAGGGGGCGATGGGCAATCAGCCCCAGCATTTT
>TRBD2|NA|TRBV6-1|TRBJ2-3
CASVSGRTTDTQYF
TGTGCCAGCGTTAGCGGGAGGACCACAGATACGCAGTATTTT
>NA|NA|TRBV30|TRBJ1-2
CAWRARGYTF
TGTGCCTGGAGAGCGAGGGGCTACACCTTC
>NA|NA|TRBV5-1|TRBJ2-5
CATTYGPNQETQYF
TGCGCCACCACCTACGGCCCCAACCAAGAGACCCAGTACTTC
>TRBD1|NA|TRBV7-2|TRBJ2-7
CASSSGTGYYEQYF
TGTGCCAGCAGCTCCGGGACAGGGTACTACGAGCAGTACTTC
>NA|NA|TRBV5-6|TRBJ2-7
CASSSGHLSGQYF
TGTGCCAGCAGCTCGGGACACTTAAGCGGGCAGTACTTC
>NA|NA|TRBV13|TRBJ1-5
CASSLMANQPQHF
TGTGCCAGCAGCTTAATGGCGAATCAGCCCCAGCATTTT
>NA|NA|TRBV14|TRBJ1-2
CASQLDSSAYNYGYTF
TGTGCCAGCCAACTCGACTCGTCGGCTTACAACTATGGCTACACCTTC
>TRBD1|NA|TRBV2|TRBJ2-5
CASSETPGTGGEETQYF
TGTGCCAGCAGTGAAACCCCCGGGACAGGGGGTGAAGAGACCCAGTACTTC
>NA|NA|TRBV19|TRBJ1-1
CASRGQMNTEAFF
TGTGCCAGTAGGGGACAAATGAACACTGAAGCTTTCTTT
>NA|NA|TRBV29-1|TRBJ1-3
CSASGGLSGNTIYF
TGCAGCGCATCGGGGGGGCTATCTGGAAACACCATATATTTT
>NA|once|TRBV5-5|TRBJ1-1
CASSLVSGRTEAFF
TGTGCCAGCAGCTTGGTTTCAGGGCGGACTGAAGCTTTCTTT
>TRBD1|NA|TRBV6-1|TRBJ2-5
CASSKWDRDAQYF
TGTGCCAGCAGTAAGTGGGACAGGGATGCCCAGTACTTC
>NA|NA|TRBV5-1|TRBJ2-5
CASSLTRTRQETQYF
TGCGCCAGCAGCTTGACAAGGACGCGACAAGAGACCCAGTACTTC
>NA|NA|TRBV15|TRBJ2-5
CATSRAGNQETQYF
TGTGCCACCAGCAGAGCTGGGAACCAAGAGACCCAGTACTTC
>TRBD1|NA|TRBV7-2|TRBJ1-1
CASSLVGTGGSNTEAFF
TGTGCCAGCAGCTTAGTGGGGACAGGGGGCTCGAACACTGAAGCTTTCTTT
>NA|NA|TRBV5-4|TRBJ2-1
CASSAYYNEQFF
TGTGCCAGCAGCGCCTACTACAATGAGCAGTTCTTC
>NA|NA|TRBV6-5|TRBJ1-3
CASSAGIPGNTIYF
TGTGCCAGCAGTGCAGGGATCCCCGGAAACACCATATATTTT
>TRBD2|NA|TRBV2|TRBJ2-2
CASSQLAPNTGELFF
TGTGCCAGCAGCCAACTAGCGCCGAACACCGGGGAGCTGTTTTTT
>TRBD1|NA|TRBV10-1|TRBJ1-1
CASSENDRGAFF
TGCGCCAGCAGCGAAAATGACAGGGGGGCTTTCTTT
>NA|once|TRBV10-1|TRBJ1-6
CASSLRGRNSPLHF
TGCGCCAGCAGTTTGAGGGGACGTAATTCACCCCTCCACTTT
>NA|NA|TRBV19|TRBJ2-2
CASSSTRGTGELFF
TGTGCCAGTAGCTCCACGCGGGGCACCGGGGAGCTGTTTTTT
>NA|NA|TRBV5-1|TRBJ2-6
CASSLDRANVLTF
TGCGCCAGCAGCTTGGACAGGGCCAACGTCCTGACTTTC
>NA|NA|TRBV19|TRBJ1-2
CASSPRQGGNYGYTF
TGTGCCAGTAGTCCTCGCCAGGGAGGAAACTATGGCTACACCTTC
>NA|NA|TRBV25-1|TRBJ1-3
CASSERGFGNTIYF
TGTGCCAGCAGTGAACGGGGGTTTGGAAACACCATATATTTT
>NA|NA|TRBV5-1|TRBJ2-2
CASSSGTNTGELFF
TGCGCCAGCAGCTCCGGGACCAACACCGGGGAGCTGTTTTTT
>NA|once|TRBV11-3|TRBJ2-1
CASSEYTTMSSYNEQFF
TGTGCCAGCAGCGAATATACGACTATGAGCTCCTACAATGAGCAGTTCTTC
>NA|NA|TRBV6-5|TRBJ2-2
CASSYAATGELFF
TGTGCCAGCAGTTATGCGGCCACCGGGGAGCTGTTTTTT
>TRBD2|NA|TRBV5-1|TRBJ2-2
CASSAGLENTGELFF
TGCGCCAGCAGCGCTGGACTAGAGAACACCGGGGAGCTGTTTTTT
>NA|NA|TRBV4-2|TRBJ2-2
CASSQDGPSGELFF
TGTGCCAGCAGCCAAGATGGACCGTCCGGGGAGCTGTTTTTT
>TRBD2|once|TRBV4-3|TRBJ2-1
CASSQEERGAYNEQFF
TGCGCCAGCAGCCAAGAAGAGCGGGGGGCCTACAATGAGCAGTTCTTC
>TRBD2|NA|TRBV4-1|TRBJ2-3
CASSQEGGDAIGTDTQYF
TGCGCCAGCAGCCAAGAGGGGGGGGACGCGATTGGGACAGATACGCAGTATTTT
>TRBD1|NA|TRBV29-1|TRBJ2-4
CSIYRGSSKNIQYF
TGCAGCATCTACAGGGGCTCTTCCAAAAACATTCAGTACTTC
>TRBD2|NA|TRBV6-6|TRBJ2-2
CASSHSGRARTGELFF
TGTGCCAGCAGTCATAGCGGGAGGGCCAGGACCGGGGAGCTGTTTTTT
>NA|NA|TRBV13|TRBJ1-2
CASSHRWPNYGYTF
TGTGCCAGCAGCCATCGTTGGCCTAACTATGGCTACACCTTC
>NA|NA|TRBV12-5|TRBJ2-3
CASEGDFSTDTQYF
TGTGCTAGTGAGGGCGACTTTAGCACAGATACGCAGTATTTT
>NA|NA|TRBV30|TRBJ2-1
CAWSAAGYSSSYNEQFF
TGTGCCTGGAGCGCCGCGGGATACTCGAGCTCCTACAATGAGCAGTTCTTC
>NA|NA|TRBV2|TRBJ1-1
CASSALPWDKRGTEAFF
TGTGCCAGCAGTGCTTTGCCCTGGGACAAGCGAGGAACTGAAGCTTTCTTT
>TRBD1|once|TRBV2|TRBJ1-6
CASSEASRGGSSPLHF
TGTGCCAGCAGTGAAGCTAGCAGGGGGGGCAGTTCACCCCTCCACTTT
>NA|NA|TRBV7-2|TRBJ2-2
CASSSRTPNTGELFF
TGTGCCAGCAGCTCCCGGACCCCCAACACCGGGGAGCTGTTTTTT
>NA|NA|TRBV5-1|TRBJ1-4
CASSLTSPTGPFGEKLFF
TGCGCCAGCAGCCTTACCTCACCTACAGGGCCCTTTGGTGAAAAACTGTTTTTT
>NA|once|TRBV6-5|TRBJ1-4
CASRWGRGGEKLFF
TGTGCCAGCAGATGGGGCAGGGGAGGAGAAAAACTGTTTTTT
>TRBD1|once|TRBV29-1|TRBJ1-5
CSVSDRANSNQPQHF
TGCAGCGTTTCGGACAGGGCTAATAGCAATCAGCCCCAGCATTTT
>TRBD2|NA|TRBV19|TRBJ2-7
CASSIGLGDYEQYF
TGTGCCAGTAGTATCGGACTAGGAGACTACGAGCAGTACTTC